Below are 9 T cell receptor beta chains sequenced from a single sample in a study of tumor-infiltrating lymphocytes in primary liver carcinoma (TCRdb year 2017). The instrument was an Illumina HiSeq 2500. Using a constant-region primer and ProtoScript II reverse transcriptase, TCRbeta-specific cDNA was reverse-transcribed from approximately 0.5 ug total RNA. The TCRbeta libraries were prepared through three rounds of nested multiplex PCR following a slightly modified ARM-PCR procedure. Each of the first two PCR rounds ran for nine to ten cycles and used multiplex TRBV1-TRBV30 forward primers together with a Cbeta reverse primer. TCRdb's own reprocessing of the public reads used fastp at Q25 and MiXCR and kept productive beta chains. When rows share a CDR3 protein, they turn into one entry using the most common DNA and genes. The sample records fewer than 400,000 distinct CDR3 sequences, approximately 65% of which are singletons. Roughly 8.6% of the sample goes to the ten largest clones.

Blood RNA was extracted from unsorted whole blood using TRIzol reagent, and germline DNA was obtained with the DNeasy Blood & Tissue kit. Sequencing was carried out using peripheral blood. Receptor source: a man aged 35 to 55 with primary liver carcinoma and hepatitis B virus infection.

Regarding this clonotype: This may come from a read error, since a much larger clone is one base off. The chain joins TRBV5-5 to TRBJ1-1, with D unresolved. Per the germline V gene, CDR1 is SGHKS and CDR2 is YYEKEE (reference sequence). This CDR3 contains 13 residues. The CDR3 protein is CANSLVRATEAFF. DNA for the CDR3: TGTGCCAACAGCTTGGTTAGGGCCACTGAAGCTTTCTTT.

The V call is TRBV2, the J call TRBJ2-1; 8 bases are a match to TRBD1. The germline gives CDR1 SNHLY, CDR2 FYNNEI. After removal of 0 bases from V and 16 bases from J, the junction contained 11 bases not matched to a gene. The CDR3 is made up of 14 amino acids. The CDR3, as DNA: TGTGCCAGCAGTGAAGCGTTTTTGACGGGACAGGTATTCTTC. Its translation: CASSEAFLTGQVFF.

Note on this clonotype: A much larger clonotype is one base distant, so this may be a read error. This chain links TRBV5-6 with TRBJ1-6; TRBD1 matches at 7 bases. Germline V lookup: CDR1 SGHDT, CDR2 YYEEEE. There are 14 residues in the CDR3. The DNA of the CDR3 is TGTGCCAGCAGCTTCCCGGGACAGTCTTCACCCCTCTACTTT. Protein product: CASSFPGQSSPLYF. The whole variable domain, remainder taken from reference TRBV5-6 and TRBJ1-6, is DAGVTQSPTHLIKTRGQQVTLRCSPKSGHDTVSWYQQALGQGPQFIFQYYEEEERQRGNFPDRFSGHQFPNYSSELNVNALLLGDSALYLCASSFPGQSSPLYFGNGTRLTVT.

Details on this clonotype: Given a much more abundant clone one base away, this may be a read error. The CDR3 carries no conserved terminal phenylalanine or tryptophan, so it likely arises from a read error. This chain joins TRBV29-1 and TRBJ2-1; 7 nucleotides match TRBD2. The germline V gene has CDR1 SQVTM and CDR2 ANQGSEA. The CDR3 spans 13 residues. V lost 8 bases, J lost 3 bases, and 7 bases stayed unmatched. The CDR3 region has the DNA TGCAGCCCGATACTAGCGCTCTACAATGAGCAGTTCCTC. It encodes CSPILALYNEQFL.

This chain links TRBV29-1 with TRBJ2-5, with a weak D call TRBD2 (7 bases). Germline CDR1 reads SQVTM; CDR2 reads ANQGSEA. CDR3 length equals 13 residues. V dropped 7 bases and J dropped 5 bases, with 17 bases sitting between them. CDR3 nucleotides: TGCAGCGCCTTAGGGGGGGACCGGGAGACCCAGTACTTC. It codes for CSALGGDRETQYF. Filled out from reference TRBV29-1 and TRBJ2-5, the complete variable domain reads SAVISQKPSRDICQRGTSLTIQCQVDSQVTMMFWYRQQPGQSLTLIATANQGSEATYESGFVIDKFPISRPNLTFSTLTVSNMSPEDSSIYLCSALGGDRETQYFGPGTRLLVL.

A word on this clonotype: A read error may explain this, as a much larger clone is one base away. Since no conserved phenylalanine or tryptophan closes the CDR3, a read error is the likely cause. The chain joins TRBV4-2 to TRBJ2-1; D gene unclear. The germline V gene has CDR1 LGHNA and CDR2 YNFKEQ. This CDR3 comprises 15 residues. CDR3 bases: TGCGCCAGCAGCCAAGACGGCGCAGGTTCCAATGAGCAGTTCTTA. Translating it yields CASSQDGAGSNEQFL.

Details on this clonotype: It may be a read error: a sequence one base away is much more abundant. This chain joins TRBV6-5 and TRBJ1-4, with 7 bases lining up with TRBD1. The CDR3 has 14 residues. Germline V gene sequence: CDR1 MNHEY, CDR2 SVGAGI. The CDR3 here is CVSSLLQGSEKLFF. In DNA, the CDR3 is TGTGTCAGCAGCCTCTTACAGGGGAGTGAAAAACTGTTTTTT.

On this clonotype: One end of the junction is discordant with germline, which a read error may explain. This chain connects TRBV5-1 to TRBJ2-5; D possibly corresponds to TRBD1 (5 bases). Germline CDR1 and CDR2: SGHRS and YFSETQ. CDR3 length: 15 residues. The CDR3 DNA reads TGCGCCAGCAGCCCAACCCAAGGGGCCCCAGAGACCCGGTACTTC. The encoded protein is CASSPTQGAPETRYF.

The CDR3 nucleotides are TGTGCCAGCAGTTGCTCGAGGCGGAGATTGAACACTGAAGCTTTCTTT. Amino acids: CASSCSRRRLNTEAFF. The chain carries TRBV6-5 and TRBJ1-1; D not resolved. The CDR3 is 16 residues long. Germline V gives CDR1 MNHEY, CDR2 SVGAGI. The V and J ends lost 4 bases and 0 bases respectively, with 15 bases between them.